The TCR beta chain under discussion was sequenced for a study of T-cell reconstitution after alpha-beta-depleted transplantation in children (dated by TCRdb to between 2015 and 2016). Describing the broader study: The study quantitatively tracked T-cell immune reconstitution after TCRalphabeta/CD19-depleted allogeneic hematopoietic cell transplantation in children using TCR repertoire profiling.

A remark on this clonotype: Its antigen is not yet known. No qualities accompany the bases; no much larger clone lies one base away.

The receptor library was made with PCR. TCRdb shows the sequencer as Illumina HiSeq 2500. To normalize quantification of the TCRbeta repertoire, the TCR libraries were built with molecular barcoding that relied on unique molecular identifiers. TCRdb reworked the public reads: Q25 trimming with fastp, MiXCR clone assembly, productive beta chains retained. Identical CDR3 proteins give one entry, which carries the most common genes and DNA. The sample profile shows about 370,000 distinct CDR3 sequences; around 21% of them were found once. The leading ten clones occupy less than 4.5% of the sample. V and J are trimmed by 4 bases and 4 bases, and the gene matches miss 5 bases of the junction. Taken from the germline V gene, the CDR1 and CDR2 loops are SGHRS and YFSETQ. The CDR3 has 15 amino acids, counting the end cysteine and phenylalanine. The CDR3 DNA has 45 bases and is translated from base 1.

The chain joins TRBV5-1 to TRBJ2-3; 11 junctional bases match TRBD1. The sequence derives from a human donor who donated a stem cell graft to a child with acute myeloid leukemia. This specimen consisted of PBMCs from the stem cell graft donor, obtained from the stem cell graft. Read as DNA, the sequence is TGCGCCAGCAGCCGGGACAGGGGGAGGTCAGATACGCAGTATTTT. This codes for CASSRDRGRSDTQYF. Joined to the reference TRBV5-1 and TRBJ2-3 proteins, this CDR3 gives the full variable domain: KAGVTQTPRYLIKTRGQQVTLSCSPISGHRSVSWYQQTPGQGLQFLFEYFSETQRNKGNFPGRFSGRQFSNSRSEMNVSTLELGDSALYLCASSRDRGRSDTQYFGPGTRLTVL.